This T cell receptor (beta chain) appears in the sequencing data of a study of blood T cell repertoires in COVID-19. Overall study context: The United States, Italy and Spain provided the acute and convalescent COVID-19 samples. Nucleic acid was either cDNA or gDNA, and it came from T cells, B-cell-depleted T cells, or PBMCs.

In the source study's methods: For nucleated cells, counts were estimated from reference gene primer amplification. Method: immunoSEQ multiplex PCR; TCRdb's copy keeps in-frame clones and lacks some. V and J calls and clone size are as listed in that table; D and trimming were resolved from the DNA. The table records some 88,000 clones, around 88% of them present only once. With 8 bases removed from V and 5 bases from J, the gap between germline ends came to 18 bases. There are 13 residues in the CDR3. In germline, CDR1 is SQVTM, CDR2 ANQGSEA. This chain connects TRBV29-1 to TRBJ1-2; D may be TRBD1 (6 bases). Input material: peripheral blood. This clonotype originated in a man between 60 and 75 years old with acute or convalescent COVID-19. CDR3 nucleotide sequence: TGCAGCACACGGGACACCAAACATTATGGCTACACCTTC. It is translated as CSTRDTKHYGYTF.